The 26 T cell receptor beta chains below come from one sample, sequenced in a study of CD8 T cells in ankylosing spondylitis. Antigen specificity for these receptors is unknown. Study-level points and caveats: Characteristic, it appeared, of ankylosing spondylitis blood was a TCR beta motif of about eight highly homologous variants.

TCRdb passed the 5' RACE reads through MiXCR, listing each CDR3 protein once. The sample holds 400,000 to 450,000 distinct CDR3 sequences; 17% are singletons and the top ten take over 0.9%. Sequencing used blood, either unsorted or a sorted T cell fraction (not recorded which). The receptors stem from a male donor with ankylosing spondylitis.

The rearrangement links TRBV28 to TRBJ2-2; TRBD1 agrees at 8 bases. Germline V gives CDR1 MDHEN, CDR2 SYDVKM. The J segment lost 5 bases and the V segment lost 7 bases, leaving 6 bases of the junction unmatched. The CDR3 is 14 residues long. CDR3 coding DNA: TGTGCCAGCATTACAGGGGGGTTAACCGGGGAGCTGTTTTTT. This codes for CASITGGLTGELFF.

The sample holds one count of this clonotype. J is TRBJ2-3 and V is TRBV6-2 or TRBV6-3, with a possible D match to TRBD1 (6 bases). Germline CDR1 MNHEY, CDR2 SVGEGT. V shed 2 bases and J shed 4 bases, with 28 bases lying between them. The CDR3 contains 20 residues. The CDR3 here is CASSYLFGGRTVSKADTQYF. In nucleotides, the CDR3 is TGTGCCAGCAGTTACCTATTTGGGGGCAGAACGGTATCGAAGGCAGATACGCAGTATTTT.

The gene calls are TRBV27 and TRBJ2-3; tentative D call: TRBD1 (5 bases). The CDR3 has 15 amino acids. Germline CDR1 reads MNHEY; CDR2 reads SMNVEV (reference sequence). V was clipped by 3 bases and J by 8 bases, with 18 bases between them. CDR3 in DNA: TGTGCCAGCAGTTTGAGGAACCCAGGGTATGCTACGCAGTATTTT. Translating it yields CASSLRNPGYATQYF.

The CDR3: CASRGIQGLLSKLFF. In DNA form, the CDR3 reads TGTGCCAGCAGGGGCATACAGGGACTCCTATCAAAACTGTTTTTT. The rearrangement uses TRBV28 and TRBJ1-4; D might be TRBD1 (6 bases). V was trimmed by 6 bases and J by 10 bases, leaving 21 bases between them. CDR3 length: 15 residues. Germline V gives CDR1 MDHEN, CDR2 SYDVKM.

This clonotype was seen more than once but under ten times. This chain connects TRBV4-3 to TRBJ2-1, with D maybe TRBD2 (6 bases). The V end was cut by 1 base, the J end by 0 bases, with 10 bases between. CDR1 and CDR2 (germline): LGHNA, YSLEER. The CDR3 has 16 amino acids. The CDR3 nucleotides are TGCGCCAGCAGCCAAGTAGTCGGGAGCTCCTACAATGAGCAGTTCTTC. Its translation: CASSQVVGSSYNEQFF.

The chain joins TRBV7-9 to TRBJ1-1; D perhaps matches TRBD1 (6 bases). The germline V gene has CDR1 SEHNR and CDR2 FQNEAQ (reference sequence). The CDR3 is 17 amino acids. V was clipped by 4 bases and J by 4 bases, with 22 bases between them. CDR3 in DNA: TGTGCCAGCAGCTCCGGCGCGACAGGTTCGATCGGCACTGAAGCTTTCTTT. Encoded protein: CASSSGATGSIGTEAFF.

This clonotype was observed a handful of times. CDR3 region: CSAPTGSGNTIYF. The CDR3 nucleotides are TGCAGTGCGCCGACAGGGTCTGGAAACACCATATATTTT. The chain couples TRBV20-1 to TRBJ1-3; 7 nucleotides match TRBD1. Germline CDR1 and CDR2: DFQATT and SNEGSKA (reference sequence). The V and J ends lost 6 bases and 1 base, in that order; junction bases with no gene match: 3. CDR3 size: 13 residues.

This chain joins TRBV12-3 or TRBV12-4 and TRBJ2-1; 14 bases map to TRBD2. With 7 bases clipped from V and 2 bases from J, the junction kept 16 bases outside the gene matches. The CDR3 contains 20 residues. CDR3 region: CASTPGRGTSGRGAYNEQFF. The CDR3 DNA is TGTGCCAGCACCCCCGGGCGAGGGACTAGCGGGAGAGGGGCCTACAATGAGCAGTTCTTC.

The chain carries TRBV5-1 and TRBJ2-3, with 10 bases identical to TRBD2. The V gene's germline CDR1 is SGHRS and CDR2 YFSETQ. V was pared by 2 bases and J by 4 bases, with 7 bases of the junction left unmatched. The CDR3 runs to 16 residues. CDR3 nucleotides: TGCGCCAGCAGCTTTCGAGCCGGGACTAGCGCAGATACGCAGTATTTT. Amino acids: CASSFRAGTSADTQYF.

The V call is TRBV29-1, the J call TRBJ2-3; D unresolved. CDR1 is SQVTM, CDR2 ANQGSEA, per germline. CDR3 length: 11 residues. Trimming stripped 5 bases from V and 5 bases from J, with 8 bases between. Here the CDR3 reads CSVRMVDTQYF. CDR3 sequence (DNA): TGCAGCGTTCGTATGGTAGATACGCAGTATTTT.

The J gene is TRBJ1-5, the V gene TRBV27; D may be TRBD1 (5 bases). Germline CDR1 and CDR2: MNHEY and SMNVEV (reference sequence). V was trimmed by 2 bases and J by 7 bases, leaving 15 bases between them. The CDR3 covers 15 residues. CDR3 residues: CASSLNGGAVQPQHF. The DNA for the CDR3 is TGTGCCAGCAGTTTAAACGGGGGAGCGGTACAGCCCCAGCATTTT.

The rearrangement joins TRBV28 to TRBJ1-4; TRBD1 agrees at 10 bases. The V gene end was trimmed by 5 bases and the J gene end by 7 bases; junction bases not matched to a gene: 4. Germline V lookup: CDR1 MDHEN, CDR2 SYDVKM. CDR3 length: 14 residues. The CDR3 reads CASSDRGLGEKLFF. The CDR3 DNA reads as TGTGCCAGCAGTGACAGGGGGCTCGGTGAAAAACTGTTTTTT.

The chain couples TRBV7-2 to TRBJ2-1; 10 nucleotides align to TRBD2. The CDR3 runs 16 residues. Per the germline V gene, CDR1 is SGHTA and CDR2 is FQGNSA. V shed 5 bases and J 4 bases; nucleotides not matched to a gene: 8. The CDR3 sequence is CASSQRTSGFYNEQFF. CDR3 DNA sequence: TGTGCCAGCAGCCAAAGGACTAGCGGATTTTACAATGAGCAGTTCTTC.

This clonotype was counted a few times. V gene TRBV5-1 combines with J gene TRBJ2-2; maybe TRBD1 (6 bases). Germline V gives CDR1 SGHRS, CDR2 YFSETQ. With 9 bases removed from V and 0 bases from J, the gap between germline ends came to 18 bases. The CDR3 runs 16 residues. CDR3 in amino acids: CANQISDRTNTGELFF. As DNA, the CDR3 is TGCGCCAACCAAATTTCCGACAGGACGAACACCGGGGAGCTGTTTTTT.

This clonotype was recorded many times. The chain joins TRBV6-2 or TRBV6-3 to TRBJ2-7, with no clear D. The germline CDR1 and CDR2 sequences are MNHEY and SVGEGT. V was pared by 6 bases and J by 7 bases, with 19 bases between. The CDR3 covers 14 residues. DNA for the CDR3: TGTGCCAGCAGGCGCCTTCTCGATCAACGTGAGCAGTACTTC. Translation gives CASRRLLDQREQYF.

In nucleotides, the CDR3 is TGTGCCAGCAGTGTGCGGCCGAAGGACACAGATACGCAGTATTTT. It codes for CASSVRPKDTDTQYF. The chain joins TRBV2 to TRBJ2-3, with no clear D. The CDR3 contains 15 residues. V dropped 4 bases and J dropped 2 bases, with 13 bases sitting between them. CDR1 and CDR2 (germline): SNHLY, FYNNEI.

This clonotype occurred a few times. The chain carries TRBV12-3 or TRBV12-4 and TRBJ1-2; a weak D match, TRBD1 (5 bases). This CDR3 is 15 amino acids long. The V end lost 6 bases, the J end lost 4 bases, and 18 bases lay between the germline ends. CDR3 amino acids: CASSQGADWGYGYTF. As DNA, the CDR3 is TGTGCCAGCAGCCAAGGGGCCGACTGGGGCTATGGCTACACCTTC.

The table lists this clonotype with many counts. V gene TRBV5-1 combines with J gene TRBJ1-1, with unresolved D. Trimming pared 3 bases from V and 4 bases from J, leaving 13 bases between. The germline gives CDR1 SGHRS, CDR2 YFSETQ. This CDR3 contains 14 residues. Here the CDR3 DNA reads TGCGCCAGCAGCTCGGCCAATTTTGGCACTGAAGCTTTCTTT. Translated: CASSSANFGTEAFF.

With respect to this clonotype: A clone one base away is much larger, so this may be a read error. CDR3 residues: CASSLRLAKTIQYF. CDR3 coding DNA: TGTGCCAGCAGCTTACGGCTTGCCAAAACCATTCAGTACTTC. The chain combines TRBV7-2 with TRBJ2-4; D remains unclear. This CDR3 comprises 14 residues. In germline, CDR1 is SGHTA, CDR2 FQGNSA.

The J gene is TRBJ1-5, the V gene TRBV5-1, with D possibly being TRBD1 (6 bases). V gave up 5 bases and J gave up 2 bases, with 14 bases separating them. Germline CDR1 and CDR2: SGHRS and YFSETQ. This CDR3 is 15 amino acids long. CDR3 protein: CASSSGEVGNQPQHF. CDR3 DNA sequence: TGCGCCAGCAGTTCAGGGGAGGTTGGCAATCAGCCCCAGCATTTT.

The chain combines TRBV29-1 with TRBJ1-1; a possible D gene is TRBD1 (5 bases). Looked up from germline, CDR1 is SQVTM and CDR2 is ANQGSEA. The CDR3 sequence is 12 residues long. V was pared by 5 bases and J by 3 bases, with 10 bases between. This chain's CDR3 is CSVLWGYTEAFF. DNA of the CDR3: TGCAGCGTTCTCTGGGGGTACACTGAAGCTTTCTTT.

This clonotype was picked up a small number of times. The chain uses TRBV6-5 and TRBJ2-5; D unclear. V was shortened by 0 bases and J by 2 bases, with 7 bases between the two germline ends. CDR3 length: 14 residues. Germline V lookup: CDR1 MNHEY, CDR2 SVGAGI. The CDR3 loop is CASSYSMKQETQYF. CDR3 DNA sequence: TGTGCCAGCAGTTACTCGATGAAACAAGAGACCCAGTACTTC.

This chain links TRBV12-3 or TRBV12-4 with TRBJ1-1; D uncertain. Trimming took off 6 bases at V and 4 bases at J, with 12 bases between the two ends. The CDR3 is 13 residues long. The CDR3 DNA sequence: TGTGCCAGCAGCAAAAGAGAGGGCACTGAAGCTTTCTTT. Translating gives CASSKREGTEAFF.

Only a few counts were recorded for this clonotype. This chain links TRBV10-3 with TRBJ2-6, with D unresolved. V lost 2 bases to trimming and J lost 0 bases, with 14 bases between them. Germline CDR1 and CDR2: ENHRY and SYGVKD. The CDR3 consists of 18 residues. The CDR3 here is CAISEVGRSLSGANVLTF. The CDR3 nucleotides read TGTGCCATCAGTGAGGTCGGACGGTCTCTCTCTGGGGCCAACGTCCTGACTTTC.

The rearrangement uses TRBV6-2 or TRBV6-3 and TRBJ2-1; 15 bases are a match to TRBD2. There are 20 residues in the CDR3. V was clipped by 2 bases and J by 1 base; unmatched bases: 9. From germline, CDR1 is MNHEY and CDR2 SVGEGT. CDR3 protein: CASSYPGLAGGGGSYNEQFF. In DNA form, the CDR3 reads TGTGCCAGCAGTTACCCGGGACTAGCGGGAGGAGGAGGGTCCTACAATGAGCAGTTCTTC.

This chain joins TRBV15 and TRBJ2-3; 9 nucleotides agree with TRBD1. The V segment lost 6 bases and the J segment 7 bases; nucleotides outside the gene matches: 8. The CDR3 loop spans 14 amino acids. Germline assignment: CDR1 LNHNV and CDR2 YYDKDF (reference sequence). CDR3 in amino acids: CATRVDRGGNTQYF. CDR3 coding DNA: TGTGCCACCAGGGTGGACAGGGGAGGGAATACGCAGTATTTT.